This entry lists 27 T cell receptor beta chains sequenced from one sample in a study of blood T cell repertoires in COVID-19. Profiled with immunoSEQ multiplex PCR; TCRdb holds only in-frame clones, not every one. This sample yields over 250,000 clones, of which around 87% are seen a single time; less than 3% belongs to the top ten. Sequencing was carried out using peripheral blood. These receptors were taken from a woman aged 45 to 65 with acute or convalescent COVID-19.

The J gene is TRBJ1-6, the V gene TRBV7-8; D possibly corresponds to TRBD1 (6 bases). Germline V gene lookup returns CDR1 SGHVS and CDR2 FQNEAQ. The CDR3 consists of 16 residues. Trimming cost V 4 bases and J 8 bases, with 18 bases left between them. This CDR3 reads CASSSTSQGIYSPLHF. For the CDR3, the DNA is TGTGCCAGCAGCTCGACATCACAGGGAATTTATTCACCCCTCCACTTT.

The gene calls are TRBV5-1 and TRBJ2-2, with a possible D match to TRBD1 (5 bases). This CDR3 contains 15 residues. Between the trimmed V and J ends, which lost 0 bases and 5 bases, there was a span of 11 bases. The germline gives CDR1 SGHRS, CDR2 YFSETQ. The CDR3 spells CASSLASGNTGELFF. CDR3 nucleotide sequence: TGCGCCAGCAGCTTGGCGTCAGGGAATACCGGGGAGCTGTTTTTT.

The chain combines TRBV3-1 (or the pseudogene TRBV3-2) with TRBJ1-3; D is ambiguous. Between the trimmed V and J ends, which lost 2 bases and 5 bases, there was a span of 4 bases. The CDR3 runs to 12 residues. CDR1 is LGHDT and CDR2 is YNNKEL in the germline V gene (reference sequence). The CDR3 DNA is TGTGCCAGCAGCCAAAATAGAAACACCATATATTTT. It is translated as CASSQNRNTIYF.

The sample holds one count of this clone. The chain links TRBV5-4 to TRBJ1-3; 9 bases agree with TRBD1. Unmatched junction bases numbered 1, after V lost 4 bases and J lost 2 bases. CDR3 length: 14 residues. The germline V gene encodes CDR1 SGHNT and CDR2 YYREEE (reference sequence). In nucleotides, the CDR3 is TGTGCCAGCAGCCGGACAGGGGCTGGAAACACCATATATTTT. It is translated as CASSRTGAGNTIYF. Full variable domain (rest looked up from reference TRBV5-4 and TRBJ1-3): ETGVTQSPTHLIKTRGQQVTLRCSSQSGHNTVSWYQQALGQGPQFIFQYYREEENGRGNFPPRFSGLQFPNYSSELNVNALELDDSALYLCASSRTGAGNTIYFGEGSWLTVV.

This clone was seen only a few times. The chain recombines TRBV5-1 with TRBJ1-2; D is ambiguous. The CDR3 totals 15 residues. V gave up 0 bases and J gave up 3 bases, with 12 bases separating them. CDR1 is SGHRS, CDR2 YFSETQ, per germline. The CDR3 DNA reads as TGCGCCAGCAGCTTGGGGGCGGGGAACGACTATGGCTACACCTTC. Its translation: CASSLGAGNDYGYTF. Together with reference TRBV5-1 and TRBJ1-2, the CDR3 gives the full variable domain: KAGVTQTPRYLIKTRGQQVTLSCSPISGHRSVSWYQQTPGQGLQFLFEYFSETQRNKGNFPGRFSGRQFSNSRSEMNVSTLELGDSALYLCASSLGAGNDYGYTFGSGTRLTVV.

V is TRBV7-9 and J is TRBJ2-1; no reliable D call. This CDR3 spans 15 amino acids. CDR1 and CDR2 (germline): SEHNR, FQNEAQ (reference sequence). V dropped 1 base and J dropped 5 bases, with 12 bases sitting between them. This chain's CDR3 is CASSLDVGSHNEQFF. CDR3 sequence (DNA): TGTGCCAGCAGCTTAGATGTCGGGTCACACAATGAGCAGTTCTTC.

The J gene is TRBJ1-1, the V gene TRBV9; D may be TRBD1 (5 bases). Germline V gives CDR1 SGDLS, CDR2 YYNGEE. This CDR3 has 15 residues. The V end was cut by 4 bases, the J end by 1 base, with 14 bases between. CDR3 in DNA: TGTGCCAGCAGCCTCCACACCAGGGCGAACACTGAAGCTTTCTTT. It codes for CASSLHTRANTEAFF.

The V and J genes are TRBV28 and TRBJ1-5; 7 bases line up with TRBD1. The CDR3 length is 17 residues. The V gene end was trimmed by 5 bases and the J gene end by 0 bases; junction bases not matched to a gene: 10. Germline CDR1 MDHEN, CDR2 SYDVKM. The CDR3 loop reads CASSLPSGTVSNQPQHF. The CDR3 region has the DNA TGTGCCAGCAGTCTGCCCTCCGGGACAGTTAGCAATCAGCCCCAGCATTTT.

The chain is built from TRBV27 and TRBJ1-2; 8 bases match TRBD1. CDR1 MNHEY and CDR2 SMNVEV come from the germline V gene (reference sequence). V was clipped by 4 bases and J by 8 bases; unmatched bases: 3. This CDR3 spans 12 amino acids. The CDR3 loop reads CASSSGGRGYTF. The CDR3 DNA sequence: TGTGCCAGCAGTTCAGGGGGCAGAGGCTACACCTTC.

The chain employs TRBV9 and TRBJ2-3; 10 positions agree with TRBD2. CDR3 length equals 14 residues. V was clipped by 0 bases and J by 8 bases; unmatched bases: 3. Germline CDR1 reads SGDLS; CDR2 reads YYNGEE. The CDR3 loop reads CASSVVQRGGTQYF. The CDR3 DNA follows: TGTGCCAGCAGCGTAGTCCAGCGGGGGGGTACGCAGTATTTT.

In its sample, this clone was seen a few times. This chain uses TRBV5-1 with TRBJ2-7, with a possible D match to TRBD2 (5 bases). CDR1 SGHRS and CDR2 YFSETQ come from the germline V gene. V lost 1 base, J lost 3 bases, and 11 bases lay in between. There are 14 residues in the CDR3. The CDR3 DNA follows: TGCGCCAGCAGCTTGAATAGCGCACTCTACGAGCAGTACTTC. Translated: CASSLNSALYEQYF.

The gene calls are TRBV28 and TRBJ1-3; D remains unclear. V was shortened by 5 bases and J by 0 bases, with 11 bases between the two germline ends. The CDR3 has 15 residues. Germline-derived CDR1 and CDR2 are MDHEN and SYDVKM. The CDR3 sequence: CASSRQPLSGNTIYF. The CDR3 DNA follows: TGTGCCAGCAGTCGACAACCTCTCTCTGGAAACACCATATATTTT.

V and J are TRBV28 and TRBJ1-4; 8 positions match TRBD1. V was pared by 5 bases and J by 8 bases, with 10 bases of the junction left unmatched. The CDR3 consists of 15 residues. Germline CDR1 is MDHEN and CDR2 is SYDVKM. The CDR3: CASSTSRGPGEKLFF. CDR3 DNA: TGTGCCAGCAGTACGAGCAGGGGGCCAGGCGAAAAACTGTTTTTT.

The rearrangement uses TRBV2 and TRBJ2-7; a weak D match, TRBD1 (6 bases). CDR3 length equals 14 residues. Germline lookup yields CDR1 SNHLY and CDR2 FYNNEI. Trimming removed 4 bases at V and 3 bases at J, with 13 bases between. CDR3 coding DNA: TGTGCCAGCAGTGTGGGCAGGGGCTACTACGAGCAGTACTTC. This translates into CASSVGRGYYEQYF. Full variable domain (rest looked up from reference TRBV2 and TRBJ2-7): EPEVTQTPSHQVTQMGQEVILRCVPISNHLYFYWYRQILGQKVEFLVSFYNNEISEKSEIFDDQFSVERPDGSNFTLKIRSTKLEDSAMYFCASSVGRGYYEQYFGPGTRLTVT.

This clone occurred once. This chain's CDR3 is CASSPIWGVGNTIYF. Here the CDR3 DNA reads TGTGCCAGCAGCCCCATATGGGGGGTAGGAAACACCATATATTTT. This sequence joins TRBV3-1 (or the pseudogene TRBV3-2) and TRBJ1-3; perhaps TRBD1 as D (5 bases). Germline V gives CDR1 LGHDT, CDR2 YNNKEL (reference sequence). V gave up 4 bases and J gave up 4 bases, with 14 bases separating them. This CDR3 is 15 amino acids long.

This clone was seen once. V is TRBV4-2 and J is TRBJ1-1; weak D call: TRBD1 (5 bases). Trimming removed 3 bases at V and 1 base at J, with 15 bases between. The CDR3 totals 16 residues. In germline, CDR1 is LGHNA, CDR2 YNFKEQ. DNA for the CDR3: TGTGCCAGCAGCCAGACGGCCCTCGGGGGGAACACTGAAGCTTTCTTT. Residues: CASSQTALGGNTEAFF.

This chain uses TRBV10-3 with TRBJ2-1, with TRBD2 identical over 8 bases. Germline values: CDR1 ENHRY, CDR2 SYGVKD. V shed 7 bases, J shed 3 bases, and the junction held 11 bases outside the gene matches. The CDR3 contains 16 residues. CDR3 sequence (DNA): TGTGCCATCACCCTAGGAGGACTAGCCGGCTACAATGAGCAGTTCTTC. It codes for CAITLGGLAGYNEQFF.

This clone turned up a few times. The rearrangement links TRBV7-2 to TRBJ2-3; TRBD2 matches at 13 bases. Germline V gives CDR1 SGHTA, CDR2 FQGNSA. This CDR3 is built from 16 residues. V shed 4 bases and J 5 bases; nucleotides not matched to a gene: 6. This chain's CDR3 is CASSSGLAGRRDTQYF. CDR3 nucleotide sequence: TGTGCCAGCAGCTCGGGACTAGCGGGAAGGAGAGATACGCAGTATTTT.

This clone has more than one count but fewer than ten. The gene calls are TRBV19 and TRBJ1-2; D is ambiguous. Trimming pared 7 bases from V and 4 bases from J, leaving 19 bases between. CDR1 is LNHDA, CDR2 SQIVND, per germline (reference sequence). The CDR3 contains 15 residues. This CDR3 reads CASTAPGRGIYGYTF. The CDR3 DNA follows: TGTGCCAGTACCGCTCCCGGGCGGGGAATCTATGGCTACACCTTC.

The V and J genes are TRBV13 and TRBJ2-3, with D possibly being TRBD2 (5 bases). CDR3 length equals 15 residues. Germline lookup yields CDR1 PRHDT and CDR2 FYEKMQ (reference sequence). The V end lost 5 bases, the J end lost 6 bases, and 18 bases lay between the germline ends. CDR3 nucleotides: TGTGCCAGCAGCCTTTTTTTTCGGGAAGGGGATACGCAGTATTTT. Its protein is CASSLFFREGDTQYF.

This sequence joins TRBV21-1 and TRBJ1-2; the table names TRBD1, a call not compared with the DNA. TRBV21-1 corresponds to a pseudogene. The CDR3 spans 15 residues. CDR3 bases: TGTGCCAGCAGCAAATTAAGGGGGCTACCTTATGGCTACACCTTC. Translation gives CASSKLRGLPYGYTF.

V and J are TRBV30 and TRBJ2-1; perhaps TRBD2 as D (6 bases). In germline, CDR1 is GTSNPN, CDR2 SVGIG (reference sequence). The germline V and J ends were trimmed by 2 bases and 2 bases, with 16 bases remaining between them. The CDR3 consists of 16 residues. The CDR3 loop is CAWSIAEAPPYNEQFF. DNA for the CDR3: TGTGCCTGGAGTATAGCGGAAGCCCCTCCCTACAATGAGCAGTTCTTC. The variable domain in full, completed from reference TRBV30 and TRBJ2-1, reads SQTIHQWPATLVQPVGSPLSLECTVEGTSNPNLYWYRQAAGRGLQLLFYSVGIGQISSEVPQNLSASRPQDRQFILSSKKLLLSDSGFYLCAWSIAEAPPYNEQFFGPGTRLTVL.

This chain connects TRBV5-1 to TRBJ2-1; 7 bases align to TRBD1. V shed 4 bases, J shed 9 bases, and the junction held 13 bases outside the gene matches. CDR1 and CDR2 from the germline V gene are SGHRS and YFSETQ. The CDR3 covers 15 residues. This CDR3 reads CASSNRDSPLLEQFF. The CDR3 DNA reads as TGCGCCAGCAGCAACCGGGACAGTCCCCTGCTTGAGCAGTTCTTC.

This chain connects TRBV29-1 to TRBJ2-1; 8 bases match TRBD2. V dropped 7 bases and J dropped 0; count of bases not matched to a gene: 14. CDR3 length equals 17 residues. The germline gives CDR1 SQVTM, CDR2 ANQGSEA. In nucleotides, the CDR3 is TGCAGCGCCCGGCTAGCGGGTGAGGGAAGCTCCTACAATGAGCAGTTCTTC. Translating gives CSARLAGEGSSYNEQFF.

The rearrangement joins TRBV7-9 to TRBJ1-5, with 9 bases lining up with TRBD1. Trimming at V came to 4 bases and at J to 6 bases, leaving 7 bases not matched to a gene. From germline, CDR1 is SEHNR and CDR2 FQNEAQ (reference sequence). The CDR3 sequence is 15 residues long. The CDR3 here is CASSSSQGAGQPQHF. The CDR3 nucleotides are TGTGCCAGCAGCTCGTCACAGGGGGCTGGTCAGCCCCAGCATTTT.

This chain links TRBV19 with TRBJ1-2; TRBD1 matches 7 bases. From germline, CDR1 is LNHDA and CDR2 SQIVND (reference sequence). The CDR3 spans 13 residues. The junction had 4 bases not matched to a gene; V was cut back by 6 bases and J by 3 bases. The CDR3 coding sequence is TGTGCCAGTAGCGGGACAGCACACTATGGCTACACCTTC. Its translation: CASSGTAHYGYTF.

The chain is built from TRBV5-4 and TRBJ1-1; TRBD1 matches at 8 bases. The CDR3 loop spans 12 amino acids. Germline CDR1 is SGHNT and CDR2 is YYREEE (reference sequence). Trimming took 3 bases from V and 10 from J; bases not matched to a gene: 5. Written as DNA, the CDR3 is TGTGCCAGCAGCTATGACAGGGGCGGAGCTTTCTTT. This gives the protein CASSYDRGGAFF.